The 8 T cell receptor beta chains listed next were all sequenced from one sample in a study of T cells after yellow fever vaccination. TCRdb re-called the 5' RACE reads with MiXCR, one entry per CDR3 protein. The data contain about 510,000 distinct CDR3 sequences, about a fifth of them singletons. The source was PBMCs, collected less than 25 days after the first yellow fever vaccination. These receptors originate from a man aged 18 to 30 who received the YFV17D yellow fever vaccine.

This clonotype was seen a handful of times. This chain uses TRBV5-1 with TRBJ1-4; 11 nucleotides align to TRBD1. The CDR3 extends over 19 amino acids. Unmatched junction bases numbered 8, after V lost 0 bases and J lost 1 base. Germline CDR1 reads SGHRS; CDR2 reads YFSETQ. The CDR3 reads CASSLVWTGGAGTNEKLFF. CDR3 coding DNA: TGCGCCAGCAGCTTGGTGTGGACAGGGGGCGCGGGAACTAATGAAAAACTGTTTTTT.

This clonotype appeared a few times. The rearrangement links TRBV18 to TRBJ2-3; D gene uncertain. CDR3 length: 13 amino acids. Germline loops: CDR1 KGHSH, CDR2 LQKENI. The V gene lost 2 bases and the J gene lost 2 bases, with 5 bases spanning the gap. CDR3 amino acids: CASSPALTDTQYF. CDR3 nucleotides: TGTGCCAGCTCACCAGCCCTCACAGATACGCAGTATTTT.

This clonotype was observed a handful of times. The chain employs TRBV7-2 and TRBJ1-1, with unresolved D. The ends were cut back, 2 bases at V and 4 bases at J, with 8 bases in the middle. From germline, CDR1 is SGHTA and CDR2 FQGNSA. This CDR3 is 13 amino acids long. The CDR3 reads CASSLSRATEAFF. The CDR3 region has the DNA TGTGCCAGCAGCTTATCGAGGGCCACTGAAGCTTTCTTT.

This clonotype has only a few counts. The chain combines TRBV6-5 with TRBJ1-2; possible D gene TRBD1, 5 bases. V was shortened by 2 bases and J by 2 bases, with 24 bases between the two germline ends. Germline V gene sequence: CDR1 MNHEY, CDR2 SVGAGI. The CDR3 totals 19 residues. The CDR3 sequence: CASSYIGGETKRANYGYTF. The CDR3 bases are TGTGCCAGCAGTTACATCGGGGGGGAGACTAAGAGGGCAAACTATGGCTACACCTTC.

The V gene is TRBV12-3 or TRBV12-4, the J gene TRBJ2-5, with a possible D match to TRBD1 (6 bases). CDR3 length: 15 residues. Trimming took 5 bases from V and 2 from J, leaving 15 bases between them. The CDR3 region has the DNA TGTGCCAGCAGTCCCGGACAGACCATGCAAGAGACCCAGTACTTC. It specifies CASSPGQTMQETQYF.

A word on this clonotype: At one of its ends the junction is not consistent with the germline gene, which may arise from a read error. The rearrangement links TRBV7-7 to TRBJ2-1; D gene uncertain. Germline lookup yields CDR1 SSHAT and CDR2 FNYEAQ (reference sequence). There are 15 residues in the CDR3. CDR3 in amino acids: CASSPYLYSYNEQFF. The DNA for the CDR3 is TGTGCTAGCAGCCCATATCTATACTCCTACAATGAGCAGTTCTTC. Using reference TRBV7-7 and TRBJ2-1 for the parts outside the CDR3, the full variable domain is GAGVSQSPRYKVTKRGQDVTLRCDPISSHATLYWYQQALGQGPEFLTYFNYEAQPDKSGLPSDRFSAERPEGSISTLTIQRTEQRDSAMYRCASSPYLYSYNEQFFGPGTRLTVL.

This clonotype has a single count. CDR3 nucleotides: TGTGCCAGCTCGCAGACAGGGCCTAATGAAAAACTGTTTTTT. This gives the protein CASSQTGPNEKLFF. J is TRBJ1-4 and V is TRBV18; 7 nucleotides align to TRBD1. The CDR3 spans 14 residues. Germline values: CDR1 KGHSH, CDR2 LQKENI. Trimming took 6 bases from V and 3 from J; bases not matched to a gene: 4.

V is TRBV2 and J is TRBJ1-2, with 7 bases identical to TRBD1. With 6 bases clipped from V and 6 bases from J, the junction kept 4 bases outside the gene matches. The CDR3 loop spans 12 amino acids. Germline CDR1 is SNHLY and CDR2 is FYNNEI. The CDR3 reads CASRTTGDGYTF. The CDR3 bases are TGTGCCAGCAGGACCACAGGGGATGGCTACACCTTC.